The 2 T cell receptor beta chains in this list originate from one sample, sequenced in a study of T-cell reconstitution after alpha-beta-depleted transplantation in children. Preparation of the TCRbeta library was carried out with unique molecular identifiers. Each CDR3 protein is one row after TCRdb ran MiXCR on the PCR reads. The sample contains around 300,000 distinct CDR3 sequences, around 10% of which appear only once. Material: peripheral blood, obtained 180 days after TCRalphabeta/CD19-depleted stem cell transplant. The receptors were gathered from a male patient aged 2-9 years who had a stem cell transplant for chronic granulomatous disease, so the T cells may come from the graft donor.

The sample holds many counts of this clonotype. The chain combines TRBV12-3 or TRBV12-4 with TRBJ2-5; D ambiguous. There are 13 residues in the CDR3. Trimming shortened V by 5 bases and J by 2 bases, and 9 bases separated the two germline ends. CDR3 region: CASSTDMQETQYF. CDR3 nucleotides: TGTGCCAGCAGTACCGACATGCAAGAGACCCAGTACTTC.

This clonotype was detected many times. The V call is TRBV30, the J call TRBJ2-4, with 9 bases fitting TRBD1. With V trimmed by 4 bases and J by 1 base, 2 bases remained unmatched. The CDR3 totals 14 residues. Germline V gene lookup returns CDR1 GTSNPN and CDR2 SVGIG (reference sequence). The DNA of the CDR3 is TGTGCCTGGAACAGGGGGCAGGCCAAAAACATTCAGTACTTC. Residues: CAWNRGQAKNIQYF.